This is a list of T cell receptor beta chains from one sample in a study of blood T cells in healthy people across ages. MiXCR, applied by TCRdb to the 5' RACE reads, yields one record per CDR3 protein. The sample contains about 780,000 distinct CDR3 sequences, under 30% of which appear only once. This sample also belongs to another study, concerning T cells of mothers and their children.

Sequencing was done on a sample of blood. Receptors were obtained from a boy younger than 18 in good health. CDR3s include the opening cysteine and the closing phenylalanine or tryptophan. D genes are given only for firm matches. Some rows have no size entry. The others give once, few or many, or a class for an expanded clone.

v_call	clone_size	d_call	j_call	cdr3_nt	cdr3_aa
TRBV30	-	-	TRBJ1-4	TGTGCCTGGAGTGTACGGTTCGGAGGTTGGAATGAAAAACTGTTTTTT	CAWSVRFGGWNEKLFF
TRBV20-1	-	TRBD2	TRBJ2-3	TGCAGTGCTAGAGTGGGACTAGCGGGAGGTCCGTTTCCCACAGATACGCAGTATTTT	CSARVGLAGGPFPTDTQYF
TRBV10-3	many	-	TRBJ2-3	TGTGCCATCAGTGAGTCTCAGGGGCAGGGGAGGACAGATACGCAGTATTTT	CAISESQGQGRTDTQYF
TRBV7-9	-	-	TRBJ2-7	TGTGCCAGCAGCTTATGGGAGGACGCCTACGAGCAGTACTTC	CASSLWEDAYEQYF
TRBV12-5	few	-	TRBJ1-2	TGTGCTAGTGATGCAGGGGCGACAAGAGGTGGCTACACCTTC	CASDAGATRGGYTF
TRBV10-3	few	TRBD1	TRBJ2-7	TGTGCCATCAGTGAACAACAGGGGGCCTACGAGCAGTACTTC	CAISEQQGAYEQYF
TRBV6-6	-	TRBD1	TRBJ2-1	TGTGCCAGCAGTGCGACAGGGAATGAGCAGTTCTTC	CASSATGNEQFF
TRBV4-1	few	-	TRBJ2-5	TGCGCCAGCAGCGCACGCACTTCCTACGAGCAGTGCTTC	CASSARTSYEQCF
TRBV28	-	-	TRBJ2-7	TGTGCCAGCAGGCCCGGGACGGACTCCTACGAGCAGTACTTC	CASRPGTDSYEQYF
TRBV30	few	-	TRBJ2-5	TGTGCCTGGAGTGGCGGTTATGGAGAGACCCAGTACTTC	CAWSGGYGETQYF
TRBV7-8	few	-	TRBJ2-5	TGTGCCAGCAGCCTAGAAGGGGGGCGGATTGAGACCCAGTACTTC	CASSLEGGRIETQYF
TRBV4-1	few	-	TRBJ2-7	TGCGCCAGCAGCCAAGTTTTTGGTCAAGAGCAGTACTTC	CASSQVFGQEQYF
TRBV12-3/TRBV12-4	-	TRBD2	TRBJ2-7	TGTGCCAGCAGTTTAGCGCCGGGACTAGCGGGGGGGTATTCCTACGAGCAGTACTTC	CASSLAPGLAGGYSYEQYF
TRBV29-1	-	-	TRBJ2-7	TGCAGCGTTGTCCTCGGAGGCATCCCCTACGAGCAGTACTTC	CSVVLGGIPYEQYF
TRBV7-9	-	-	TRBJ2-5	TGTGCCAGCAGCTTACGCGCGCTACCCCAAGAGACCCAGTACTTC	CASSLRALPQETQYF
TRBV29-1	-	-	TRBJ1-1	TGCAGCGTCCCGGACACGAACACTGAAGCTTTCTTT	CSVPDTNTEAFF
TRBV7-3	-	-	TRBJ2-2	TGTGCCAGCAGCGCCAGGCGCGGGGAGCTGTTTTTT	CASSARRGELFF
TRBV29-1	-	-	TRBJ2-4	TGCAGCGTTGACACCGATATTCAGTACTTC	CSVDTDIQYF
TRBV13	few	-	TRBJ2-1	TGTGCCAGCAGCGGGACGGCCTTTGGGGAGAAGGATGAGCAGTTCTTC	CASSGTAFGEKDEQFF
TRBV5-1	many	TRBD1	TRBJ2-1	TGTGCCAGCAGCTTAGGACAGGGGGGCAATGAGCAGTTCTTC	CASSLGQGGNEQFF
TRBV5-1	-	-	TRBJ1-5	TGCGCCAGCAGCTTGGACTCGGGGAGCAATCAGCCCCAGCATTTT	CASSLDSGSNQPQHF
TRBV12-3/TRBV12-4	many	-	TRBJ2-3	TGTGCCAGCAGCCCTAGGGATACGCAGTATTTT	CASSPRDTQYF
TRBV29-1	-	TRBD1	TRBJ1-2	TGCAGCGTTGACCAGGGGGTCTATGGCTACACCTTC	CSVDQGVYGYTF
TRBV5-1	-	-	TRBJ1-4	TGCGCCAGCAGAGTGGTGACTAATGAAAAACTGTTTTTT	CASRVVTNEKLFF
TRBV14	many	TRBD1	TRBJ1-2	TGTGCCAGCAGCCTTGGACAGGGGATTGGCTACACCTTC	CASSLGQGIGYTF
TRBV2	-	TRBD2	TRBJ2-1	TGTGCCAGCAGTGTGAAGGTGGGACTAGCGGCCAACAATGAGCAGTTCTTC	CASSVKVGLAANNEQFF
TRBV12-3/TRBV12-4	few	-	TRBJ2-5	TGTGCCAGCAGTTTTGGGTCGCGGGGTTGGGAGACCCAGTACTTC	CASSFGSRGWETQYF
TRBV5-5	few	-	TRBJ2-7	TGTGCCAGCAGATGGGCTGCCCCCTACGAGCAGTACTTC	CASRWAAPYEQYF
TRBV29-1	-	-	TRBJ2-1	TGCAGCGTTGATGGGACCTCAAGGGGAAATGAGCAGTTCTTC	CSVDGTSRGNEQFF
TRBV12-3/TRBV12-4	-	TRBD1	TRBJ2-7	TGTGCCAGCAGTTTGGCGGGACAGGGCAGGCACGAGCAGTACTTC	CASSLAGQGRHEQYF
TRBV29-1	-	-	TRBJ2-5	TGCAGCGTTGTTAGGGGCCCGGGAGAGACCCAGTACTTC	CSVVRGPGETQYF
TRBV5-1	-	-	TRBJ2-6	TGCGCCAGCAGTTACCCAGCAGGGGCCAACGTCCTGACTTTC	CASSYPAGANVLTF
TRBV12-3/TRBV12-4	-	-	TRBJ2-5	TGTGCCAGCACCCGTGGTGAGGGGGGATTAGAGACCCAGTACTTC	CASTRGEGGLETQYF
TRBV5-7	-	-	TRBJ1-4	TGTGCCAGCAGCTTTTACCCGAGAACTAATGAAAAACTGTTTTTT	CASSFYPRTNEKLFF
TRBV6-5	few	-	TRBJ2-1	TGTGCCAGCAGTCGACGGCTTGCGTCCTACAATGAGCAGTTCTTC	CASSRRLASYNEQFF
TRBV6-1	-	-	TRBJ2-7	TGTGCCAGCAGTGAAGTGGGTCTCCCCTACGAGCAGTACTTC	CASSEVGLPYEQYF